The 17 T cell receptor beta chains below all came from one sample that was sequenced in a study of brain T cells in children with intractable seizures. The repertoire was sequenced with immunoSEQ multiplex PCR; TCRdb's copy has only in-frame clones and lacks some. The table includes hundreds of thousands of clones, nearly 95% detected once. The time point here: blood from clinic visit 5 months post-surgery; TSC patient then seizure free. Specimen: peripheral blood, collected roughly 5 months after surgery. All receptors derive from a boy younger than two with tuberous sclerosis and intractable seizures.

This chain joins TRBV12-3 or TRBV12-4 and TRBJ2-2; TRBD1 matches at 7 bases. V shed 2 bases and J 6 bases; nucleotides not matched to a gene: 0. The CDR3 is made up of 13 amino acids. The CDR3 protein is CASSLQGAGELFF. CDR3 DNA sequence: TGTGCCAGCAGTTTACAGGGGGCCGGGGAGCTGTTTTTT.

This clone appeared once. CDR3 amino acids: CASSNYPGANVLTF. CDR3 coding DNA: TGTGCCAGCAGCAATTACCCTGGGGCCAACGTCCTGACTTTC. The chain employs TRBV6-2 or TRBV6-3 and TRBJ2-6; D gene uncertain. The CDR3 spans 14 residues. With 6 bases removed from V and 2 bases from J, the gap between germline ends came to 8 bases. Germline V gene sequence: CDR1 MNHEY, CDR2 SVGEGT.

This chain connects TRBV29-1 to TRBJ2-1; 7 positions match TRBD1. The V gene's germline CDR1 is SQVTM and CDR2 ANQGSEA. The CDR3 totals 16 residues. Trimming cost V 6 bases and J 3 bases; bases outside gene matches: 14. DNA of the CDR3: TGCAGCGTCCATAGGGCTGGGGACAGATACTACAATGAGCAGTTCTTC. Translation gives CSVHRAGDRYYNEQFF.

The chain has TRBV7-9 and TRBJ1-1; a possible D gene is TRBD1 (6 bases). The V and J ends lost 6 bases and 3 bases respectively, with 14 bases between them. The germline V gene encodes CDR1 SEHNR and CDR2 FQNEAQ (reference sequence). The CDR3 contains 14 residues. The CDR3 sequence is CASRHRVMDTEAFF. The CDR3 nucleotides read TGTGCCAGCAGGCACAGGGTGATGGACACTGAAGCTTTCTTT.

The V gene is TRBV24-1, the J gene TRBJ2-1; D not certain. In germline, CDR1 is KGHDR, CDR2 SFDVKD. V lost 0 bases to trimming and J lost 7 bases, with 9 bases between them. The CDR3 is 14 amino acids. CDR3 region: CATSDLRSRNEQFF. CDR3 coding DNA: TGTGCCACCAGTGATTTGAGGAGTCGAAATGAGCAGTTCTTC.

This clone appeared once. This sequence joins TRBV19 and TRBJ2-1; TRBD2 agrees at 13 bases. The trim removed 6 bases at V and 9 bases at J, leaving 5 bases unmatched. Germline V gene data show CDR1 as LNHDA and CDR2 as SQIVND (reference sequence). This CDR3 region has 14 residues. CDR3 nucleotides: TGTGCCAGTAGCGGACTAGCGGGAGCGGGTGAGCAGTTCTTC. Amino acid sequence: CASSGLAGAGEQFF.

The genes are TRBV4-1 and TRBJ2-2; D is uncertain. The germline V gene has CDR1 MGHRA and CDR2 YSYEKL. V was cut by 0 bases and J by 0 bases, with 14 bases left in between. CDR3 length equals 18 residues. As DNA, the CDR3 is TGCGCCAGCAGCCAAGATGACCGCTACGAGGCGAACACCGGGGAGCTGTTTTTT. It yields the protein CASSQDDRYEANTGELFF.

The chain joins TRBV28 to TRBJ2-7; no reliable D call. Per the germline V gene, CDR1 is MDHEN and CDR2 is SYDVKM. The CDR3 spans 14 residues. The V gene lost 5 bases and the J gene lost 0 bases, with 11 bases spanning the gap. The CDR3 DNA is TGTGCCAGCAGTCCCTTATGGGACTCCTACGAGCAGTACTTC. This codes for CASSPLWDSYEQYF.

The chain combines TRBV10-1 with TRBJ2-1; 8 bases map to TRBD2. Looked up from germline, CDR1 is WNHNN and CDR2 is SYGVQD (reference sequence). J was trimmed by 2 bases and V by 3 bases; bases with no gene match: 6. CDR3 length: 16 residues. The CDR3 here is CASSDLGLAPYNEQFF. The CDR3, as DNA: TGCGCCAGCAGTGACCTCGGACTAGCCCCCTACAATGAGCAGTTCTTC.

This clone was seen a single time. The V call is TRBV12-3 or TRBV12-4, the J call TRBJ1-2; the D is unclear. Trimming pared 3 bases from V and 4 bases from J, leaving 9 bases between. This CDR3 comprises 13 residues. CDR3 region: CASSFRQSYGYTF. CDR3 coding DNA: TGTGCCAGCAGTTTTCGACAATCCTATGGCTACACCTTC.

The rearrangement joins TRBV6-1 to TRBJ1-1, with D perhaps TRBD1 (5 bases). CDR3 length: 14 residues. Germline CDR1 MNHNS, CDR2 SASEGT. V was clipped by 6 bases and J by 1 base, with 12 bases between them. CDR3 nucleotide sequence: TGTGCCAGCAGCTGGACCGGGGGGAACACTGAAGCTTTCTTT. Translation: CASSWTGGNTEAFF.

The V call is TRBV9, the J call TRBJ2-7; no definite D call. The CDR3 spans 13 residues. The V end was cut by 0 bases, the J end by 3 bases, with 7 bases between. Germline V gene sequence: CDR1 SGDLS, CDR2 YYNGEE. The CDR3 DNA reads TGTGCCAGCAGCGTAGATTCTCGCTACGAGCAGTACTTC. Amino acids: CASSVDSRYEQYF. Using reference TRBV9 and TRBJ2-7 for the parts outside the CDR3, the full variable domain is DSGVTQTPKHLITATGQRVTLRCSPRSGDLSVYWYQQSLDQGLQFLIQYYNGEERAKGNILERFSAQQFPDLHSELNLSSLELGDSALYFCASSVDSRYEQYFGPGTRLTVT.

This chain uses TRBV5-1 with TRBJ2-3; D is possibly TRBD2 (5 bases). The germline V gene has CDR1 SGHRS and CDR2 YFSETQ. The V end was cut by 0 bases, the J end by 2 bases, with 16 bases between. This CDR3 spans 17 amino acids. For the CDR3, the DNA is TGCGCCAGCAGCTTGGGTTCGGCGGGCGACCACACAGATACGCAGTATTTT. Amino acid sequence: CASSLGSAGDHTDTQYF.

The gene calls are TRBV15 and TRBJ1-6; possible D gene TRBD1, 6 bases. The CDR3 covers 16 residues. CDR1 and CDR2 from the germline V gene are LNHNV and YYDKDF (reference sequence). Trimming removed 0 bases at V and 9 bases at J, with 15 bases between. The CDR3 loop is CATSRDRFRGRSPLHF. The CDR3 DNA reads as TGTGCCACCAGCAGAGATAGGTTCAGGGGACGTTCACCCCTCCACTTT. Supplemented by reference TRBV15 and TRBJ1-6, the full variable domain reads DAMVIQNPRYQVTQFGKPVTLSCSQTLNHNVMYWYQQKSSQAPKLLFHYYDKDFNNEADTPDNFQSRRPNTSFCFLDIRSPGLGDTAMYLCATSRDRFRGRSPLHFGNGTRLTVT.

The genes are TRBV7-2 and TRBJ1-4; D is ambiguous. CDR3 length: 15 amino acids. V was cut by 2 bases and J by 5 bases, with 12 bases left in between. CDR1 is SGHTA and CDR2 is FQGNSA in the germline V gene. The CDR3 region is CASSLKAALNEKLFF. The CDR3 DNA is TGTGCCAGCAGCTTAAAGGCAGCGTTAAATGAAAAACTGTTTTTT.

The chain carries TRBV7-9 and TRBJ1-2, with a possible D match to TRBD1 (5 bases). From germline, CDR1 is SEHNR and CDR2 FQNEAQ (reference sequence). Trimming removed 4 bases at V and 4 bases at J, with 10 bases between. The CDR3 extends over 13 amino acids. In nucleotides, the CDR3 is TGTGCCAGCAGCTCGGGGGGGAGCTATGGCTACACCTTC. It is translated as CASSSGGSYGYTF.

Notes on this clone: The junction departs from germline at one end; a sequencing error may be responsible. V and J are TRBV7-7 and TRBJ2-5; weak D call: TRBD2 (7 bases). The CDR3 covers 15 residues. Germline CDR1 is SSHAT and CDR2 is FNYEAQ (reference sequence). The DNA for the CDR3 is TGTGCTAGCAGCCTTGACAGGACTAGAGGGGAGACCCAGTACTTC. Translating it yields CASSLDRTRGETQYF.